This T cell receptor (beta chain) was documented in a study of cytomegalovirus exposure and HLA in healthy donors (dated by TCRdb to 2016 to 2017). General notes on the study: An earlier analysis of roughly 570 of the donors reported 250 to 300 Gb of sequence data and 117 million unique TCR beta sequences obtained from about 180 million T cells. To predict cytomegalovirus infection status, the study brought together high-throughput TCR immunosequencing, statistical association of individual TCRs with disease status, and machine learning. All discovery cohort repertoires had been generated using a single sequencing platform. In a later analysis, previously published TCR beta repertoires from 550 to 750 donors were re-analyzed and high-resolution HLA genotyping was added so that TCR occurrence patterns could be studied. The number of typed donors differed by locus: 629-630 for A, B, C, DRB1 and DQB1; 500 to 550 for DQA1; fewer than 610 for DPA1; and about 450 for DPB1. Besides the first cohort of 666 subjects, a separate validation cohort made up of roughly 120 different subjects was used. Among the roughly 390 genotyped donors, approximately 77% belonged to the genetic ancestry cluster associated with self-reported Caucasian donors. Because of strong linkage in the cohort, roughly five DR-DQ haplotypes were treated as single units for association and clustering. The study was designed to test whether signatures of past pathogen exposure could be identified by cataloging public T cell receptors. A later genetic analysis took genome-wide SNP genotypes for about three fifths of the 666 donors and used that subset as a discovery cohort. Among some 400 genotyped donors of the cohort, an average of about 240,000 unique TCR beta nucleotide sequences was sequenced per donor, of which approximately 18% were non-productive. To decide whether each TCR beta V gene segment behaved as functional or pseudogenic, an earlier analysis of some 600 of the donors relied on high-throughput TCR beta sequencing. HLA typing included class I and class II loci at four-digit resolution. Alongside the repertoire data, information on donor age, sex, ethnicity and CMV serostatus was compiled. The study profiled the T cell repertoires of hundreds of subjects by immunosequencing and related them to cytomegalovirus serostatus. The later analysis used no new phenotypic data to find candidate immune exposures, relying instead on TCR beta sequences and their occurrence across donors. An early release that covered 500 to 800 HLA-typed donors contained about 300 gigabases of sequencing data and tens of millions of unique TCR sequences. What the study reported, not specific to this receptor: Compared with the roughly 670-donor mean, donors in an Asian-associated ancestry cluster had fewer N-insertions in productive TCRs, according to a later genetic analysis. Most CMV-associated TCR beta chains appeared to be HLA-restricted in a later analysis, and the HLA associations seemed to be driven largely by CMV exposure. According to the authors, the approach could potentially be generalized to other disease states and immunological phenotypes. In a later analysis, HLA-associated TCR beta chains showed more clonal expansion and lower generation probabilities than non-associated chains that were equally common. Across donors, most TCR sequences were observed very rarely, whereas some public TCRs were present in many individuals. A cluster of highly shared sequence variants was judged likely to be a technical artifact of the sequencing pipeline. In this cohort, only TCR beta chains were sequenced, and detectable features were limited by the absence of alpha or paired-chain data. Roughly 17 rarely observed V segments, including chromosome 9 orphons, were excluded from the earlier analysis of about 600 of the donors because counts were too low. When HLA alleles, especially DR and DQ, strongly co-occurred, TCR associations were difficult to assign to individual alleles. In a later analysis, around 17,000 TCR beta sequences were associated with specific HLA alleles at a false discovery rate of 0.05. A later analysis reported that several top co-occurrence clusters appeared linked to parvovirus B19, influenza, CMV and Epstein-Barr virus. CMV serostatus was the only immune exposure information available for the cohort. A few of the identified cytomegalovirus-associated TCR beta chains were confirmed in vitro to be specific for cytomegalovirus antigens. An earlier analysis of approximately 570 of the donors showed that most TCR beta V segments appeared in productive rearrangements either about 90% or about 30% of the time, which broadly matched IMGT annotations. In a later genetic analysis, a missense DCLRE1C variant was associated with V-gene and J-gene trimming of TCR beta chains, and the association was replicated in an independent cohort. Linkage disequilibrium might explain the correlated functional status among segregating V segments, but an unknown experimental factor could not be excluded. Because some donors lacked HLA typing at each locus, the association tests relied only on the typed subset. According to a later analysis, TCR association rates differed among HLA loci, with DRB1 alleles showing the most associated TCRs and HLA-C alleles showing the fewest. In the study, 150 to 200 TCR beta chains were listed as associated with cytomegalovirus. Because the 87-base-pair reads could not distinguish some IMGT-functional V segments, including TRBV6-2 and TRBV6-3, those segments were excluded. The classifier was reported to diagnose cytomegalovirus status with high specificity and sensitivity in both the original cohort and the validation cohort. A further reported finding was that TCR beta sequences accurately predicted the HLA-A and HLA-B alleles for most subjects in the first cohort. Roughly uniform sequencing depth across donors was assumed in presence/absence analyses, although this assumption may not hold.

As to this clone: There is no known antigen for this receptor.

The cohort consisted of 650 to 850 healthy bone marrow donors. At the time of sampling, every cohort member was nominally healthy, though immune exposures that went unrecorded were likely present. The donor was CMV seropositive and belonged to the group of 250 to 350 seropositive cohort members. A peripheral blood sample was collected from each donor, and TCR beta sequencing was performed on peripheral blood mononuclear cells. Genomic DNA extraction from the blood cell samples was performed with the Qiagen DNeasy Blood Extraction Kit. From the germline V gene, CDR1 is SGHRS and CDR2 is YFSETQ. Taken from cysteine to phenylalanine, the CDR3 has 14 residues. The kept DNA is CDR3 alone, 42 bases in frame from the first base. V loses 4 bases of germline sequence and J loses 6 bases, and the interval between the two ends is 15 bases. Receptor libraries were prepared by the immunoSEQ multiplex PCR assay. For the multiplex PCR, a mixture combining 60 forward primers for TCR Vbeta segments and 13 reverse primers for TCR Jbeta segments was used. Amplification of the CDR3 region of rearranged TCR beta genes was performed with a multiplex PCR assay on genomic DNA. On the Illumina HiSeq System, the amplified TCR beta libraries were sequenced as 87-base-pair reads. On the authors' methods: In a later analysis, tens of millions of unique TCR beta chains were counted across the approximately 670 repertoires, and some 10 million of these chains were shared by at least two donors. Raw reads were error-corrected and collapsed into unique sequences by a nearest-neighbor algorithm in which closely related sequences were merged to remove PCR and sequencing errors. To assign V, D and J gene segments, CDR3 sequences were aligned to IMGT reference sequences. Each retained sequence needed at least a six-nucleotide match to both a V gene segment and a J gene segment. Rearrangements were classified as productive when the CDR3 lacked stop codons and remained in frame with V and J, and all other rearrangements were classified as non-productive. Following IMGT convention, CDR3 was defined as the stretch from the second conserved V-encoded cysteine to the conserved J-encoded phenylalanine. In an earlier analysis of around 640 of the donors, sequences lacking an unambiguous match to a single V gene segment were excluded. An earlier analysis of 587 of the donors classified V segments as functional when productive rearrangements were above 56.7% and as segregating when the standard deviation between donors was above 5%. A statistical classification framework was developed to diagnose cytomegalovirus status using the catalog of TCR beta chain sequences. V and J gene assignment, in a later analysis, came from comparing TCR nucleotide sequences with IMGT/GENE-DB human TR gene sequences. A later analysis assigned CDR3 sequences and most-parsimonious VDJ recombination scenarios with the TCRdist pipeline. A later analysis defined each TCR beta chain by its CDR3 amino acid sequence plus V-gene family, and excluded reads lacking a unique V-gene family. A later analysis removed roughly 590 highly shared, low-generation-probability nucleotide sequences to deal with suspected cross-contamination and a sequencing artifact. In a later analysis, a clonal expansion index was calculated for each public chain from normalized within-repertoire ranks of inferred template counts. Generation probabilities in a later analysis came from a VDJ recombination model fitted to out-of-frame rearrangements, and those results were checked against IGoR. In a later analysis, TCR-TCR, TCR-HLA and TCR-CMV co-occurrence was scored with hypergeometric tests, and a repertoire-size bias correction was applied to TCR pairs. A later analysis estimated false discovery rates by permuting HLA or CMV assignments 20 times. In a later analysis, co-occurring TCRs were grouped using DBSCAN, with TCRdist sequence similarity added in when clustering inside HLA-allele-positive subsets. For co-occurrence clustering, repertoires with fewer than 30,000 or more than 120,000 public chains were excluded, along with about five repertoires with anomalous nucleotide sharing. TCRdb retrieved this table from immuneACCESS and kept in-frame rearrangements only. Not all clones are present; in checked studies, unresolved V genes account for under half, and no reason is known for the remainder. Clone size and V and J calls were adopted from that table, with D and trimming inferred from the DNA. The sample's own table lists under 40,000 clones. The ten largest account for 3% to 4% of the sample.

The chain is assembled from TRBV5-1 and TRBJ2-3; the D gene is perhaps TRBD2, from 6 matching bases. The sample taken for sequencing was PBMCs. This TCR was recovered from a woman aged 40 to 55 in good health and CMV-seropositive. Here the CDR3 is given as CASSLSGTGDTQYF. The sequence in DNA is TGCGCCAGCAGCCTTAGCGGAACCGGGGATACGCAGTATTTT. This CDR3, with the reference TRBV5-1 and TRBJ2-3 proteins standing in past its ends, gives the full variable domain KAGVTQTPRYLIKTRGQQVTLSCSPISGHRSVSWYQQTPGQGLQFLFEYFSETQRNKGNFPGRFSGRQFSNSRSEMNVSTLELGDSALYLCASSLSGTGDTQYFGPGTRLTVL.